One sample yielded the 2 T cell receptor beta chains listed below, sequenced in a study of monozygotic twins with inflammatory bowel disease. TCRdb re-called the 5' RACE reads and shows each CDR3 protein once, DNA omitted. The specimen's table records 400,000 to 500,000 distinct CDR3 sequences. Sequencing input: blood. The source of these receptors is a human donor with ulcerative colitis or Crohn's disease, or a healthy co-twin of an affected twin (not recorded which).

V usage is TRBV5-1 and J usage is TRBJ1-1. The CDR3 length is 15 residues. Looked up from germline, CDR1 is SGHRS and CDR2 is YFSETQ. CDR3 sequence reads: CASTSLRPGNTEAFF.

The rearrangement uses TRBV11-2 and TRBJ2-2; TCRdb's D call, TRBD2, is unchecked because there is no DNA. CDR1 and CDR2 (germline): SGHAT, FQNNGV. CDR3 size: 14 residues. This chain's CDR3 is CASSLGGSMRELFF. Filled out from reference TRBV11-2 and TRBJ2-2, the complete variable domain reads EAGVAQSPRYKIIEKRQSVAFWCNPISGHATLYWYQQILGQGPKLLIQFQNNGVVDDSQLPKDRFSAERLKGVDSTLKIQPAKLEDSAVYLCASSLGGSMRELFFGEGSRLTVL.